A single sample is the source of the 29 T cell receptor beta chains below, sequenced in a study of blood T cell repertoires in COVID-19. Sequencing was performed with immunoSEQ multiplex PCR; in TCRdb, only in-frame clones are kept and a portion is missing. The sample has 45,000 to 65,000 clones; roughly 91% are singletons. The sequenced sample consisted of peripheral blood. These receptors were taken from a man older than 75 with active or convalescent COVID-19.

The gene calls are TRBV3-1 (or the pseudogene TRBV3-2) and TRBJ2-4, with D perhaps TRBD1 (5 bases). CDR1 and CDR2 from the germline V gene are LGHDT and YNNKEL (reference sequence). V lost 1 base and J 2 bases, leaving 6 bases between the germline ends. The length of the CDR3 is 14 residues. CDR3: CASSQGQTKNIQYF. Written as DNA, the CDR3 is TGTGCCAGCAGCCAAGGACAGACCAAAAACATTCAGTACTTC.

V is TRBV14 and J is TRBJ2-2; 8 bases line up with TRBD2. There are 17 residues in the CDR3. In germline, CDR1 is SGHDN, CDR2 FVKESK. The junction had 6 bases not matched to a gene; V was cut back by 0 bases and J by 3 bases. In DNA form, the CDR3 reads TGTGCCAGCAGCCAAGATTGGGCTAGCGGGTACACCGGGGAGCTGTTTTTT. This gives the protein CASSQDWASGYTGELFF.

CDR3 coding DNA: TGTGCCAGCAGTTTAGGACAGTTAGTGGACGAGCAGTTCTTC. Amino acids: CASSLGQLVDEQFF. This chain links TRBV28 with TRBJ2-1; possibly TRBD1 for D (6 bases). The CDR3 covers 14 residues. CDR1 is MDHEN and CDR2 is SYDVKM in the germline V gene. The germline V and J ends were trimmed by 2 bases and 10 bases, with 15 bases remaining between them. The variable domain in full, completed from reference TRBV28 and TRBJ2-1, reads DVKVTQSSRYLVKRTGEKVFLECVQDMDHENMFWYRQDPGLGLRLIYFSYDVKMKEKGDIPEGYSVSREKKERFSLILESASTNQTSMYLCASSLGQLVDEQFFGPGTRLTVL.

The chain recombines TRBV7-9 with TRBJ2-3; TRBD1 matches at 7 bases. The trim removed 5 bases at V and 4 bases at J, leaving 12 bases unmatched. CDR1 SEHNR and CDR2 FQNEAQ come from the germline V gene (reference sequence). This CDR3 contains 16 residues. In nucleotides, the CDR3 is TGTGCCAGCAGCCAGGCGTTCGCACAGGGGTCAGATACGCAGTATTTT. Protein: CASSQAFAQGSDTQYF.

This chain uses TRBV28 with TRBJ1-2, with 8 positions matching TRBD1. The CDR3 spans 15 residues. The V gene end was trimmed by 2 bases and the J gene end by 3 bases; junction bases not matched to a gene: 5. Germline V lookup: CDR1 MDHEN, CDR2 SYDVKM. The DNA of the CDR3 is TGTGCCAGCAGTTTAATCCAGGGGGCATACTATGGCTACACCTTC. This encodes CASSLIQGAYYGYTF.

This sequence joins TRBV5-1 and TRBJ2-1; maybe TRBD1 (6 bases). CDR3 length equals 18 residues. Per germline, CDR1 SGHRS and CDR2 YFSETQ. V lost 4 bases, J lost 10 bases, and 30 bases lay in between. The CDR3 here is CASSRSKLPRQTGFEQFF. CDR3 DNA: TGCGCCAGCAGCCGCTCAAAGCTTCCGCGTCAGACAGGTTTCGAGCAGTTCTTC.

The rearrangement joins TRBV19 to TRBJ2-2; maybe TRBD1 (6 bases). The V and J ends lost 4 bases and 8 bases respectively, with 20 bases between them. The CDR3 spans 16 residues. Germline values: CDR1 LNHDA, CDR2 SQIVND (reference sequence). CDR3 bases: TGTGCCAGTAGTAGAACCCGGGACATGAGTAGAGGGGAGCTGTTTTTT. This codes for CASSRTRDMSRGELFF.

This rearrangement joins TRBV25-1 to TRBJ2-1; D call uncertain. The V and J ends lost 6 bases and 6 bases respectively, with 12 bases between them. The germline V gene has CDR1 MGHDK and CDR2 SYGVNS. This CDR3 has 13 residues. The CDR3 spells CASSPSPLNEQFF. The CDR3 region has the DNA TGTGCCAGCAGCCCCTCCCCCCTCAATGAGCAGTTCTTC.

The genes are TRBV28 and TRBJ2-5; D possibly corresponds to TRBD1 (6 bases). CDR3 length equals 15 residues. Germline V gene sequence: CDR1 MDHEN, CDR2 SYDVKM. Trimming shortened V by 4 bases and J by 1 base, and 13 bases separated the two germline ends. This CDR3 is CASSSLGGSQETQYF. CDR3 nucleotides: TGTGCCAGCAGTTCGCTAGGGGGTTCCCAAGAGACCCAGTACTTC.

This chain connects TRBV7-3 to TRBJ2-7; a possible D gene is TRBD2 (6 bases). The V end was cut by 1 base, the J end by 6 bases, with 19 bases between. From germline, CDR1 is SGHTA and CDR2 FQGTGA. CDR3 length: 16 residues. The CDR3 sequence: CASSLMGGQFGGEQYF. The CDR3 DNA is TGTGCCAGCAGCTTAATGGGAGGACAATTCGGTGGCGAGCAGTACTTC.

Here the CDR3 reads CASSLAAGAQYF. As DNA, the CDR3 is TGTGCCAGCAGCTTGGCGGCAGGGGCTCAGTACTTC. V usage is TRBV5-4 and J usage is TRBJ2-4, with D possibly matching TRBD1 (6 bases). V dropped 0 bases and J dropped 12 bases, with 10 bases sitting between them. Germline loops: CDR1 SGHNT, CDR2 YYREEE (reference sequence). The CDR3 covers 12 residues.

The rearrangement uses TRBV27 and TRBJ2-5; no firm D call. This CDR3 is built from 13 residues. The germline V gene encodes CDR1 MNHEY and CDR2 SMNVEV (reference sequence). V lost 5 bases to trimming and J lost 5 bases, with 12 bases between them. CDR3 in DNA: TGTGCCAGCAGTCCTGGGCGCCGGGAGACCCAGTACTTC. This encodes CASSPGRRETQYF.

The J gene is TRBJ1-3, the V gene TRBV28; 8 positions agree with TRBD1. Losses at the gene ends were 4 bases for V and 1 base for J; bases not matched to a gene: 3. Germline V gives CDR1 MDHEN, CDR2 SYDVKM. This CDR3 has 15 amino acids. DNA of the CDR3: TGTGCCAGCAGTTACCGGGACAGGTCTGGAAACACCATATATTTT. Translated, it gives CASSYRDRSGNTIYF.

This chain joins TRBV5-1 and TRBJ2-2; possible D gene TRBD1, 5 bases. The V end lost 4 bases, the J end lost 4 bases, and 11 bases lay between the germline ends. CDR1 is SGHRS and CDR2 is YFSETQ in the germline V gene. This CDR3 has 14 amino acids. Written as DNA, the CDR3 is TGCGCCAGCAGCAGGGGTACGGGCACCGGGGAGCTGTTTTTT. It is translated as CASSRGTGTGELFF.

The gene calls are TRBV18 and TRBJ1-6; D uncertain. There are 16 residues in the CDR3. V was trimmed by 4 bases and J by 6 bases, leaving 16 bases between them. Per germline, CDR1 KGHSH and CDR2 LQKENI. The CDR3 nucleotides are TGTGCCAGCTCACTGGGGAGAACGACAAGTAATTCACCCCTCCACTTT. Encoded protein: CASSLGRTTSNSPLHF.

CDR3 sequence reads: CASSLFPVYEQYF. The CDR3 DNA sequence: TGTGCCAGCAGCTTATTTCCAGTCTACGAGCAGTACTTC. V is TRBV7-9 and J is TRBJ2-7; D is undetermined. The CDR3 has 13 residues. Germline lookup yields CDR1 SEHNR and CDR2 FQNEAQ (reference sequence). Trimming pared 2 bases from V and 3 bases from J, leaving 8 bases between.

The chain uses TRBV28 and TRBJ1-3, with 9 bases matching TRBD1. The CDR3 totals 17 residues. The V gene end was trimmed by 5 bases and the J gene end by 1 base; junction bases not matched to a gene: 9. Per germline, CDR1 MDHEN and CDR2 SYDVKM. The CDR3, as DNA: TGTGCCAGCAGTCTCCGGGACAGGGTCGTGTCTGGAAACACCATATATTTT. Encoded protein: CASSLRDRVVSGNTIYF.

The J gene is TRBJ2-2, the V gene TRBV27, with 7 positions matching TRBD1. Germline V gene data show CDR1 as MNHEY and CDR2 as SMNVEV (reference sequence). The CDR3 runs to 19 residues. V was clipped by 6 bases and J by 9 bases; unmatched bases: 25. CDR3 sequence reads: CASSHTPPTGVKGGRELFF. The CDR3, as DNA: TGTGCCAGCAGCCATACCCCCCCAACAGGGGTCAAGGGCGGAAGGGAGCTGTTTTTT.

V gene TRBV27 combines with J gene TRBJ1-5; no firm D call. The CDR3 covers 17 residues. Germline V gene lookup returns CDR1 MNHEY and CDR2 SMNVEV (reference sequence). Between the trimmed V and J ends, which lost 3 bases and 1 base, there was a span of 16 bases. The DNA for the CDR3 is TGTGCCAGCAGTTTCCCCGATTCCCACAGAAGCAATCAGCCCCAGCATTTT. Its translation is CASSFPDSHRSNQPQHF.

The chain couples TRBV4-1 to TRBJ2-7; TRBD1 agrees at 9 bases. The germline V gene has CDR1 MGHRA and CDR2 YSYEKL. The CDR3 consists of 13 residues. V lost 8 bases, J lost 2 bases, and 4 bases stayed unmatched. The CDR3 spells CASARQGAYEQYF. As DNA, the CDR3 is TGCGCCAGCGCACGACAGGGGGCCTACGAGCAGTACTTC.

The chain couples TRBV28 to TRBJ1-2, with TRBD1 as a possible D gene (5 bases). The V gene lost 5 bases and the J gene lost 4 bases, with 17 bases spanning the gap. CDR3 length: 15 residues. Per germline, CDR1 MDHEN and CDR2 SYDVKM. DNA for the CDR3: TGTGCCAGCAGTATGGGGGGAGGGACCTCCTATGGCTACACCTTC. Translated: CASSMGGGTSYGYTF.

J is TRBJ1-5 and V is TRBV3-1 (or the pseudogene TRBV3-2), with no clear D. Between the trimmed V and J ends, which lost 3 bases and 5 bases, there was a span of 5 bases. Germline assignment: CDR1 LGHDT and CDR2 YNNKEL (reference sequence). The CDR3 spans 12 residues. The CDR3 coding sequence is TGTGCCAGCAGCCAGGGCGATCAGCCCCAGCATTTT. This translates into CASSQGDQPQHF.

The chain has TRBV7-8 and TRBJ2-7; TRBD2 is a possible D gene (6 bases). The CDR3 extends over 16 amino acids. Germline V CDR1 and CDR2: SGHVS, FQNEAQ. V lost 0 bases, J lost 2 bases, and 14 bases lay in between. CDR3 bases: TGTGCCAGCAGCTTAGCGATCGGGGGTAGCCCCTACGAGCAGTACTTC. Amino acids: CASSLAIGGSPYEQYF.

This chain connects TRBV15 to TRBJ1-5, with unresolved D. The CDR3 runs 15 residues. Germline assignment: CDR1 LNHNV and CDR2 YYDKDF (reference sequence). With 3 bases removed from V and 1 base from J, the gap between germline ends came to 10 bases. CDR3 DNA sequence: TGTGCCACCAGCAGGGAGGCACAGAGCAATCAGCCCCAGCATTTT. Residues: CATSREAQSNQPQHF.

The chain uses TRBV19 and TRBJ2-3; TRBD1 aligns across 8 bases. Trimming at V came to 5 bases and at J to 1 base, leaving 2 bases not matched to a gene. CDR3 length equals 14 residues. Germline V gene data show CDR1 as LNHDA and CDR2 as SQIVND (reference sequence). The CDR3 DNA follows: TGTGCCAGTAGTCCGGGACAGGGCACAGATACGCAGTATTTT. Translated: CASSPGQGTDTQYF. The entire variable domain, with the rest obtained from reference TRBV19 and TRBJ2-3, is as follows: DGGITQSPKYLFRKEGQNVTLSCEQNLNHDAMYWYRQDPGQGLRLIYYSQIVNDFQKGDIAEGYSVSREKKESFPLTVTSAQKNPTAFYLCASSPGQGTDTQYFGPGTRLTVL.

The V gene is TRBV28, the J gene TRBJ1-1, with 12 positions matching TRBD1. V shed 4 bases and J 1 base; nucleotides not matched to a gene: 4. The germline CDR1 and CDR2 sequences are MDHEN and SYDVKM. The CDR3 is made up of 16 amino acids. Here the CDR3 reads CASSSRDRGPNTEAFF. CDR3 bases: TGTGCCAGCAGTTCCCGGGACAGGGGGCCGAACACTGAAGCTTTCTTT.

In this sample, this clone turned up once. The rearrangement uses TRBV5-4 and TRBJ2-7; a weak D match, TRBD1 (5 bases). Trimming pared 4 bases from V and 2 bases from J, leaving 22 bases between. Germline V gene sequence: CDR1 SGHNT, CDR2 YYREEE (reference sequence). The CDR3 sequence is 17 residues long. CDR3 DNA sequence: TGTGCCAGCAGCGAGTGGGGTTTCCAGGGTCCCCCCTACGAGCAGTACTTC. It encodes CASSEWGFQGPPYEQYF.

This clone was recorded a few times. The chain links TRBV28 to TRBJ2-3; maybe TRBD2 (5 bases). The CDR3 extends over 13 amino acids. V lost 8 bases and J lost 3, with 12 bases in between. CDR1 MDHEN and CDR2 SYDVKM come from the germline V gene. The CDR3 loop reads CASFSGWTDTQYF. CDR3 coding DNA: TGTGCCAGCTTCTCGGGATGGACAGATACGCAGTATTTT.

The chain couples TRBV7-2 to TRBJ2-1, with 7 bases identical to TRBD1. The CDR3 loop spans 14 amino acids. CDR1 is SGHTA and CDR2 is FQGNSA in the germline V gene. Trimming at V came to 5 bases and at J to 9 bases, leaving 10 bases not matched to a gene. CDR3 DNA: TGTGCCAGCAGCCCGGGACAGCCCCGGAGTGAGCAGTTCTTC. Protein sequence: CASSPGQPRSEQFF.